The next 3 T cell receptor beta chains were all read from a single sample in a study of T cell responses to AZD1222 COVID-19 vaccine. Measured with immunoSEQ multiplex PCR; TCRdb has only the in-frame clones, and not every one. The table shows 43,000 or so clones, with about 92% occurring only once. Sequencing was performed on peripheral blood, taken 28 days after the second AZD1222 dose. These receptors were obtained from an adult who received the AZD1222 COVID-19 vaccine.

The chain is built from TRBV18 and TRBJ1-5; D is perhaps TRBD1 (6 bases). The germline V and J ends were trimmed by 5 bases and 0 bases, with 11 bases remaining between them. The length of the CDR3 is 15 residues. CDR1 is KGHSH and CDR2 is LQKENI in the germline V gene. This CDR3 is CASSSSGASNQPQHF. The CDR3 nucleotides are TGTGCCAGCTCATCGTCAGGGGCTAGCAATCAGCCCCAGCATTTT.

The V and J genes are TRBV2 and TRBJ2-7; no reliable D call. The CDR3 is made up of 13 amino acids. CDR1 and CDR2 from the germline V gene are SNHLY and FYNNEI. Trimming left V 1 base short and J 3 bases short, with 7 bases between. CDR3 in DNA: TGTGCCAGCAGTGAAGAGAAGAGCTACGAGCAGTACTTC. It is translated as CASSEEKSYEQYF. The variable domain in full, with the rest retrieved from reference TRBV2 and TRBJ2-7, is EPEVTQTPSHQVTQMGQEVILRCVPISNHLYFYWYRQILGQKVEFLVSFYNNEISEKSEIFDDQFSVERPDGSNFTLKIRSTKLEDSAMYFCASSEEKSYEQYFGPGTRLTVT.

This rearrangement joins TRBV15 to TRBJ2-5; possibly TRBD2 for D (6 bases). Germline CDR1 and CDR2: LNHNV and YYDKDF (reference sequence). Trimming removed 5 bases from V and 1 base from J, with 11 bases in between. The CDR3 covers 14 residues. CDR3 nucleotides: TGTGCCACCAGCCTCCTGGGACTCCAAGAGACCCAGTACTTC. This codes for CATSLLGLQETQYF.